This entry describes one T cell receptor (beta chain). No antigen is known for it. Base quality data are lacking; no much larger clone is found one base away. At one collaborating source in Seattle, patients were enrolled during active infection and were followed longitudinally through the course of disease. Each collaborating institution followed its own protocols to collect whole blood in K2EDTA tubes. For TCRbeta analysis, collaborators shipped samples in one of three forms: frozen whole blood, isolated PBMCs, or DNA extracted from either of those sample types. The data are from a study of blood T cell repertoires in COVID-19 (dated by TCRdb to 2018 to 2020). For context, the study as a whole: The collaborator samples originated in the United States, Italy and Spain and spanned the acute and convalescent phases of COVID-19. The prospective study material was composed of cDNA or gDNA derived from T cells, B-cell-depleted T cells, or PBMCs. The samples were drawn from two sources: the first 160 participants of the ongoing ImmuneRACE study, and about 1,300 subjects contributed by 6 global collaborators. Deeply sampled blood TCRbeta repertoires from subjects exposed to, actively infected with, or recovered from COVID-19 were included in the dataset. Nearly every sample came with metadata listing a de-identified subject ID, COVID-19 status, age in years and sex. Where HLA class I and class II types were available, the types were taken from metadata supplied by the sample provider, not from assay-based typing. The repertoires were released in a freely available public database intended as a resource for research on the immune response to SARS-CoV-2.

The immunoSEQ Assay, a bias-controlled multiplex PCR, was used to amplify TCRbeta CDR3 regions from genomic DNA. In the source study's methods: The number of nucleated cells in each sample was estimated from the amplification of reference gene primers within the assay. To quantify the absolute abundance of each unique TCRbeta CDR3 rearrangement, sequence reads were collapsed and filtered. For each sample, productive Simpson clonality was calculated by taking the square root of Simpson's diversity index across productive rearrangements. What TCRdb holds here is the immuneACCESS table cut down to in-frame rearrangements. Part of the clones is not present; checked against another copy, under half of the missing clones reflect an unresolved V gene, and the others are unexplained. The V and J calls and clone size come from that table; D and trimming were worked out from the DNA. The sample records more than 75,000 clones, around 90% of which are singletons. Of the sample, 2.7% is held by the ten largest clones.

The V end gives up 5 bases and the J end 8 bases, leaving 8 bases in the junction not matched to a gene. From the cysteine up to the phenylalanine, the CDR3 has a length of 13 residues. Kept here is only the CDR3 DNA, which spans 39 bases and is read in frame from base 1. From a lookup of the germline V gene, CDR1 and CDR2 are MNHEY and SVGAGI. Study-wide findings and limitations: The amount of clinical and demographic metadata varied by source and participant and was provided uncurated.

Material for sequencing was peripheral blood. Recombination linked TRBV6-5 to TRBJ1-2, and TRBD1 aligns with 7 junction nucleotides. The clonotype comes from a man aged 45-60 years with COVID-19, enrolled during active disease. The bases read TGTGCCAGCAGTAAGAACAACAGGGGCGGCTACACCTTC. It is translated as CASSKNNRGGYTF.